There are a few counts of the clone carrying this T cell receptor (beta chain). This record belongs to a study of cytomegalovirus exposure and HLA in healthy donors. In the PCR, 60 Vbeta and 13 Jbeta primers were used. Using immunoSEQ multiplex PCR, the repertoire was profiled, and TCRdb retains in-frame clones only, with some absent. The data hold some 150,000 clones, with around 10% observed a single time. CDR3 length: 13 amino acids. Trimming cost V 5 bases and J 3 bases, with 11 bases left between them. In germline, CDR1 is MNHEY, CDR2 SMNVEV (reference sequence). The sample comprised PBMCs. The clonotype was recovered from a male donor in good health and CMV-seronegative. The V gene is TRBV27, the J gene TRBJ2-7; D not certain. CDR3 nucleotide sequence: TGTGCCAGCAGTAGTGGTCTCAGCTACGAGCAGTACTTC. This sequence encodes CASSSGLSYEQYF.